Listed below are T cell receptor beta chains from one sample, sequenced in a study of blood T cell repertoires in COVID-19. Assay used: immunoSEQ multiplex PCR; TCRdb lists only in-frame clones, some missing. The sample has under 200,000 clones, approximately 90% seen once. Sequenced material: peripheral blood. The receptors derive from a man aged 35 to 55 with active or convalescent COVID-19. Both conserved end residues are part of each CDR3. The D gene is left open where the match is weak. Only some rows state a clone size, as once, few, many or a class for expanded clones.

v_gene: TRBV7-2
abundance: -
j_gene: TRBJ2-2
d_gene: TRBD2
CDR3aa: CASSLEAGGFGGELFF
CDR3nt: TGTGCCAGCAGCTTAGAAGCGGGAGGGTTTGGCGGGGAGCTGTTTTTT

v_gene: TRBV7-8
abundance: -
j_gene: TRBJ1-1
d_gene: -
CDR3aa: CASSLLTGSGTEAFF
CDR3nt: TGTGCCAGCAGCTTACTTACAGGGTCCGGAACTGAAGCTTTCTTT

v_gene: TRBV7-9
abundance: -
j_gene: TRBJ2-2
d_gene: TRBD1
CDR3aa: CASKNRGFDPNTGELFF
CDR3nt: TGTGCCAGCAAAAACAGGGGGTTTGACCCAAACACCGGGGAGCTGTTTTTT

v_gene: TRBV11-3
abundance: -
j_gene: TRBJ2-7
d_gene: -
CDR3aa: CASSQRILYEQYF
CDR3nt: TGTGCCAGCAGCCAAAGAATCCTCTACGAGCAGTACTTC

v_gene: TRBV28
abundance: -
j_gene: TRBJ1-5
d_gene: -
CDR3aa: CASSSRLSSNQPQHF
CDR3nt: TGTGCCAGCAGTTCCCGACTGAGTAGCAATCAGCCCCAGCATTTT

v_gene: TRBV10-3
abundance: -
j_gene: TRBJ1-2
d_gene: -
CDR3aa: CAIRAPEGDGYTF
CDR3nt: TGTGCCATCAGAGCCCCTGAGGGGGACGGCTACACCTTC

v_gene: TRBV3-1/TRBV3-2
abundance: -
j_gene: TRBJ1-2
d_gene: -
CDR3aa: CASSSRGSGYTF
CDR3nt: TGTGCCAGCAGCAGCAGGGGATCTGGCTACACCTTC

v_gene: TRBV7-2
abundance: -
j_gene: TRBJ2-1
d_gene: -
CDR3aa: CASSLVSSHEQFF
CDR3nt: TGTGCCAGCAGCTTAGTGTCCAGTCATGAGCAGTTCTTC

v_gene: TRBV18
abundance: -
j_gene: TRBJ1-5
d_gene: -
CDR3aa: CASSPEGRSNQPQHF
CDR3nt: TGTGCCAGCTCACCGGAGGGGCGCAGCAATCAGCCCCAGCATTTT

v_gene: TRBV19
abundance: -
j_gene: TRBJ2-4
d_gene: TRBD1
CDR3aa: CASSRQGYKNIQYF
CDR3nt: TGTGCCAGTAGCCGACAGGGATACAAAAACATTCAGTACTTC

v_gene: TRBV29-1
abundance: few
j_gene: TRBJ2-7
d_gene: -
CDR3aa: CSVEDSYEQYF
CDR3nt: TGCAGCGTTGAAGACAGCTACGAGCAGTACTTC

v_gene: TRBV27
abundance: -
j_gene: TRBJ2-1
d_gene: TRBD1
CDR3aa: CASSPGTVRNNEQFF
CDR3nt: TGTGCCAGCAGTCCCGGGACAGTCCGAAACAATGAGCAGTTCTTC

v_gene: TRBV4-2
abundance: -
j_gene: TRBJ1-4
d_gene: -
CDR3aa: CASSQRGTLFF
CDR3nt: TGTGCCAGCAGCCAAAGAGGAACCCTGTTTTTT

v_gene: TRBV5-1
abundance: -
j_gene: TRBJ1-1
d_gene: TRBD1
CDR3aa: CASSPSQGGTEAFF
CDR3nt: TGCGCCAGCAGCCCTTCACAGGGGGGCACTGAAGCTTTCTTT

v_gene: TRBV24-1
abundance: -
j_gene: TRBJ2-1
d_gene: TRBD2
CDR3aa: CATSDTPGLLVPQEQFF
CDR3nt: TGTGCCACCAGTGATACCCCGGGACTACTTGTCCCACAGGAGCAGTTCTTC

v_gene: TRBV19
abundance: -
j_gene: TRBJ2-1
d_gene: -
CDR3aa: CASSIDISRGTYNEQFF
CDR3nt: TGTGCCAGTAGTATAGATATTAGCAGGGGAACCTACAATGAGCAGTTCTTC

v_gene: TRBV24-1
abundance: -
j_gene: TRBJ2-1
d_gene: -
CDR3aa: CATSDLRQAHDNEQFF
CDR3nt: TGTGCCACCAGTGATTTAAGACAAGCTCACGACAATGAGCAGTTCTTC